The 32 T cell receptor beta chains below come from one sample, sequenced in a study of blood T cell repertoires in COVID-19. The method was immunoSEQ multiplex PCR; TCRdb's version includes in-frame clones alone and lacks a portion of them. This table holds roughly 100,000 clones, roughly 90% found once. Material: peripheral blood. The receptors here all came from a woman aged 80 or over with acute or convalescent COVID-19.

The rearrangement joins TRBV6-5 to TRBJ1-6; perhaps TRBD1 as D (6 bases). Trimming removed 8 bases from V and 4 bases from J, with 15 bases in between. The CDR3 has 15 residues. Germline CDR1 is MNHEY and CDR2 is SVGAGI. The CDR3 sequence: CASRPGAEYNSPLHF. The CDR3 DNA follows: TGTGCCAGCCGACCAGGGGCAGAGTATAATTCACCCCTCCACTTT.

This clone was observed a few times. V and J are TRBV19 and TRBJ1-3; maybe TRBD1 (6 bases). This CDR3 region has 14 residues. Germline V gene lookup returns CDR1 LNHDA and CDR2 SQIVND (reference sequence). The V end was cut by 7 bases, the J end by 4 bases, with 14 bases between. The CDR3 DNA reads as TGTGCCAGTACCCCATGGGGGCTCGGAAACACCATATATTTT. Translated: CASTPWGLGNTIYF.

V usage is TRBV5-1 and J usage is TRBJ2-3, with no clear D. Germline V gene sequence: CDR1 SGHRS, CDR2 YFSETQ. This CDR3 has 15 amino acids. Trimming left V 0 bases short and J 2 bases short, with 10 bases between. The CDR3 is CASSLGPLPTDTQYF. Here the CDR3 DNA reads TGCGCCAGCAGCTTGGGGCCCCTCCCCACAGATACGCAGTATTTT.

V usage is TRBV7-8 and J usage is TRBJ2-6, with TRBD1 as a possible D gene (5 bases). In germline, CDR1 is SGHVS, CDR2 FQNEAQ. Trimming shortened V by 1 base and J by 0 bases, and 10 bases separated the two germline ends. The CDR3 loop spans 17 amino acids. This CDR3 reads CASSLVEGVSGANVLTF. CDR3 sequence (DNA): TGTGCCAGCAGCTTAGTAGAAGGGGTCTCTGGGGCCAACGTCCTGACTTTC.

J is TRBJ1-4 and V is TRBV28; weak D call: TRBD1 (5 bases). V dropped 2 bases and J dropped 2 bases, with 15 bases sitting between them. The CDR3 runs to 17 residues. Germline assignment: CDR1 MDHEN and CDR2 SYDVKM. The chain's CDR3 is CASSLRGIRFTNEKLFF. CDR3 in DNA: TGTGCCAGCAGTTTACGGGGGATTAGATTCACTAATGAAAAACTGTTTTTT.

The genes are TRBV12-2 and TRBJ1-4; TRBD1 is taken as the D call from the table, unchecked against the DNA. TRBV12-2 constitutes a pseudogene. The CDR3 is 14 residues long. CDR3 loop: CASRFQGATEKLFF. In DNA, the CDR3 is TGTGCAAGTCGCTTCCAGGGGGCCACTGAAAAACTGTTTTTT.

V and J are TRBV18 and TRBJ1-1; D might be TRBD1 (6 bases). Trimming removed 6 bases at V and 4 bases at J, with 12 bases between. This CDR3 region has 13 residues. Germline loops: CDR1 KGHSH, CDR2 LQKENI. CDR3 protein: CASSLGGGTEAFF. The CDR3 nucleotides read TGTGCCAGCTCTCTAGGGGGTGGCACTGAAGCTTTCTTT.

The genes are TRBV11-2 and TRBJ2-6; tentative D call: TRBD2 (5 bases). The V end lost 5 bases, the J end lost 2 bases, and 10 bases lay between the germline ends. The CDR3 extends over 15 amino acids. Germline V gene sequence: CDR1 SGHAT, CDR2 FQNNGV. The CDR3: CASSHTSAGANVLTF. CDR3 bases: TGTGCCAGCAGCCATACTAGTGCTGGGGCCAACGTCCTGACTTTC.

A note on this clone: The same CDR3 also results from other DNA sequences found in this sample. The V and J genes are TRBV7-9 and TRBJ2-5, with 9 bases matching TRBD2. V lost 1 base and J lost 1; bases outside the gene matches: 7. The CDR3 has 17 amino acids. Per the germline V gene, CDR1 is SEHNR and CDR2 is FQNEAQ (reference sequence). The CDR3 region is CASSLGRGRGGQETQYF. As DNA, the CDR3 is TGTGCCAGCAGCTTAGGGAGAGGGCGGGGGGGCCAAGAGACCCAGTACTTC. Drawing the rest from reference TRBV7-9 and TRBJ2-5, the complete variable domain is DTGVSQNPRHKITKRGQNVTFRCDPISEHNRLYWYRQTLGQGPEFLTYFQNEAQLEKSRLLSDRFSAERPKGSFSTLEIQRTEQGDSAMYLCASSLGRGRGGQETQYFGPGTRLLVL.

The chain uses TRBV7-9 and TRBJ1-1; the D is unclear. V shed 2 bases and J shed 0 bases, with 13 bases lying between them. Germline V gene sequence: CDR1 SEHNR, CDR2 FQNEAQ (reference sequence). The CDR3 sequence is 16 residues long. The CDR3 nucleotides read TGTGCCAGCAGCTTACGAGTCGCCCGCATGAACACTGAAGCTTTCTTT. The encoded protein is CASSLRVARMNTEAFF.

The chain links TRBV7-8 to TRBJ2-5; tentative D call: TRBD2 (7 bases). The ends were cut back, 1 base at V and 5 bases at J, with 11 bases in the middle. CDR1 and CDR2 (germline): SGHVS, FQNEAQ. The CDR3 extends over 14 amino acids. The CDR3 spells CASSLGGGGETQYF. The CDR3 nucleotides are TGTGCCAGCAGCTTAGGGGGGGGCGGGGAGACCCAGTACTTC.

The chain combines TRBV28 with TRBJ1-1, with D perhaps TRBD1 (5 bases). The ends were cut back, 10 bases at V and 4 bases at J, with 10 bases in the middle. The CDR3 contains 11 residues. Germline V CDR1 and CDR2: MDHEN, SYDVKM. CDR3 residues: CATSGGTEAFF. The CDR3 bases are TGTGCCACCTCGGGGGGCACTGAAGCTTTCTTT. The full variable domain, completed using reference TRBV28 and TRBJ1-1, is DVKVTQSSRYLVKRTGEKVFLECVQDMDHENMFWYRQDPGLGLRLIYFSYDVKMKEKGDIPEGYSVSREKKERFSLILESASTNQTSMYLCATSGGTEAFFGQGTRLTVV.

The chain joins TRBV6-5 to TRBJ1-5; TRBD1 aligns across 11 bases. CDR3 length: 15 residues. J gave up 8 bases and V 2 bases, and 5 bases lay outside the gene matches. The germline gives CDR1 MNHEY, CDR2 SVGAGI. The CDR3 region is CASSYAGTGGEPQHF. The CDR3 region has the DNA TGTGCCAGCAGTTACGCGGGGACAGGGGGGGAGCCCCAGCATTTT.

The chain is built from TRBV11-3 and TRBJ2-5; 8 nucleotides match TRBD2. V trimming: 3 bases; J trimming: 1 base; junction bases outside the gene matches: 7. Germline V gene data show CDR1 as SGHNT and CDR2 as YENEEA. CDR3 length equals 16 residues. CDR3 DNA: TGTGCCAGCAGCTTGGGTTTAGCGGGGTCCCAAGAGACCCAGTACTTC. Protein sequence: CASSLGLAGSQETQYF.

Here the CDR3 DNA reads TGTGCCAGCACCCGCAGGGAGAACACCGGGGAGCTGTTTTTT. Its translation is CASTRRENTGELFF. The genes are TRBV5-6 and TRBJ2-2; maybe TRBD1 (5 bases). CDR1 SGHDT and CDR2 YYEEEE come from the germline V gene. This CDR3 comprises 14 residues. Trimming cost V 6 bases and J 1 base, with 10 bases left between them.

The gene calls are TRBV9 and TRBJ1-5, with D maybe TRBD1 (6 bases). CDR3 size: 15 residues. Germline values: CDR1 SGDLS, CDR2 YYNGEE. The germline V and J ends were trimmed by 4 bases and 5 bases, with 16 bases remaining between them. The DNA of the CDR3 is TGTGCCAGCAGCTACGGCCAGGGGTACGATCAGCCCCAGCATTTT. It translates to CASSYGQGYDQPQHF.

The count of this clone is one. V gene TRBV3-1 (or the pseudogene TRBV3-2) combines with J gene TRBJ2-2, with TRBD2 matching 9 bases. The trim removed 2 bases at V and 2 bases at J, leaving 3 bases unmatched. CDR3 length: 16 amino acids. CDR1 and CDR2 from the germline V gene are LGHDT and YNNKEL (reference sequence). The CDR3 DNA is TGTGCCAGCAGCCAACGCGGGGGGGCCAACACCGGGGAGCTGTTTTTT. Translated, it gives CASSQRGGANTGELFF.

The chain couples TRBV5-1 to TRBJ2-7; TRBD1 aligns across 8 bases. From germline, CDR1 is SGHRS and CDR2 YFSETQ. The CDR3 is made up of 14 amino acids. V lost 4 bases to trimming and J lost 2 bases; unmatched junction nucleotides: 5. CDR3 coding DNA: TGCGCCAGCAGCCCACAGGGGGGTACCTACGAGCAGTACTTC. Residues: CASSPQGGTYEQYF.

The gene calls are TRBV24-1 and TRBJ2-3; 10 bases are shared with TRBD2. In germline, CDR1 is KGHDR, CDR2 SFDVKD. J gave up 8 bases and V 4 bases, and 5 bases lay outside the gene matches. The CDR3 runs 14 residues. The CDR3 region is CATSEERGGSTQYF. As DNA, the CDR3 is TGTGCCACCAGTGAAGAGCGGGGGGGCAGTACGCAGTATTTT.

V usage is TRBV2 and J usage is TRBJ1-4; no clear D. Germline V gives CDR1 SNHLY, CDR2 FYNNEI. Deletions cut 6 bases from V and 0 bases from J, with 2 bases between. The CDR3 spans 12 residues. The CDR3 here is CASSTTNEKLFF. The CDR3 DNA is TGTGCCAGCAGCACAACTAATGAAAAACTGTTTTTT.

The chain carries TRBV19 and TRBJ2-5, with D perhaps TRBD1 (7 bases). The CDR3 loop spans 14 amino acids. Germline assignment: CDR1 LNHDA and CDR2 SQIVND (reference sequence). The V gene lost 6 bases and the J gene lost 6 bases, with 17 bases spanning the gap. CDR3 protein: CASRNTQGRKTQYF. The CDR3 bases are TGTGCCAGTAGAAATACACAGGGGAGGAAGACCCAGTACTTC.

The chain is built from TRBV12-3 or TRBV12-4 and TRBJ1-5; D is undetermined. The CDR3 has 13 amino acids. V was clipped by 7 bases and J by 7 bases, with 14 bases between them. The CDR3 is CASTPGREQPQHF. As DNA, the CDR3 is TGTGCCAGCACCCCGGGCCGGGAACAGCCCCAGCATTTT.

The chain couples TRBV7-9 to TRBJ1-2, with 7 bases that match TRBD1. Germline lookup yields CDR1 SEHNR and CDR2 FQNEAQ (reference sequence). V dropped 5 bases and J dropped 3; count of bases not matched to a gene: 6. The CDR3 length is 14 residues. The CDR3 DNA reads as TGTGCCAGCAGCCGACAGGGTAGCGACTATGGCTACACCTTC. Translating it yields CASSRQGSDYGYTF.

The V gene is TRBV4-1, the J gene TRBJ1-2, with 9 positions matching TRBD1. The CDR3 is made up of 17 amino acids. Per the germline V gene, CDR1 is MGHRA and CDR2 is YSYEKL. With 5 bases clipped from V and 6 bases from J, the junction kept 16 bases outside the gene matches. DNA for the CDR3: TGCGCCAGCAGCACTCACAGGGGGCAAACGAACTTCCATGGCTACACCTTC. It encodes CASSTHRGQTNFHGYTF.

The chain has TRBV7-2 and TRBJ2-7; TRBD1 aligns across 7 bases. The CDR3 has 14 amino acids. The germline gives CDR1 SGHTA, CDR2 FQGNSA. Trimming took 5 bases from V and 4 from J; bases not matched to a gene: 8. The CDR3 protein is CASSLSTGKYEQYF. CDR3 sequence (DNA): TGTGCCAGCAGCCTGTCGACAGGGAAATACGAGCAGTACTTC.

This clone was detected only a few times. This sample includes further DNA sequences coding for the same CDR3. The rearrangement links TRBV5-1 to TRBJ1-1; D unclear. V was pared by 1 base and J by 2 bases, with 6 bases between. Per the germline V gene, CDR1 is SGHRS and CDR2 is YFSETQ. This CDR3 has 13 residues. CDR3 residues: CASSLTGNTEAFF. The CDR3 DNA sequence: TGCGCCAGCAGCTTGACGGGAAACACTGAAGCTTTCTTT.

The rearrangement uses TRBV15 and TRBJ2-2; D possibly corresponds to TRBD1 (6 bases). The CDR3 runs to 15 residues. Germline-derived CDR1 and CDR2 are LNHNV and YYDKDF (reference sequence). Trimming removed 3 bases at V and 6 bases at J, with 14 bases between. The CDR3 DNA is TGTGCCACCAGCAGCCGGGACACCTCCCCCGGGGAGCTGTTTTTT. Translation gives CATSSRDTSPGELFF.

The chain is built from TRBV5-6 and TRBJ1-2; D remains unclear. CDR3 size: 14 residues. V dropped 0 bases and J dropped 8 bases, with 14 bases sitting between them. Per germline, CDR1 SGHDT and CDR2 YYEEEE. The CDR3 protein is CASSLGNLGAGYTF. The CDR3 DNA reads TGTGCCAGCAGCTTGGGGAATCTGGGAGCCGGCTACACCTTC.

CDR3 DNA: TGCGCCAGCAGCTTGAGACTAGCGGGGGGTAGCACAGATACGCAGTATTTT. It encodes CASSLRLAGGSTDTQYF. The rearrangement uses TRBV5-1 and TRBJ2-3; TRBD2 aligns across 13 bases. Per germline, CDR1 SGHRS and CDR2 YFSETQ. The CDR3 is made up of 17 amino acids. Trimming at V came to 1 base and at J to 0 bases, leaving 2 bases not matched to a gene.

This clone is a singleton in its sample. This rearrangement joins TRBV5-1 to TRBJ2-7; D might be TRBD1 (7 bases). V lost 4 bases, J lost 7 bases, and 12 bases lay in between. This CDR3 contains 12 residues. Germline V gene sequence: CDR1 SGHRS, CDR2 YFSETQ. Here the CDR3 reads CASSIQGTEQYF. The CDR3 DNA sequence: TGCGCCAGCAGCATACAGGGGACTGAGCAGTACTTC.

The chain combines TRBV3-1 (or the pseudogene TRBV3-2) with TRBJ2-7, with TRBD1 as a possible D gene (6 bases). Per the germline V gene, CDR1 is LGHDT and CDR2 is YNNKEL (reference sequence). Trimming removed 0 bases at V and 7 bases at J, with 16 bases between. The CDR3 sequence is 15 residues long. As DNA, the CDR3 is TGTGCCAGCAGCCAAGATGCAGGGGTGTTGGGAGAGCAGTACTTC. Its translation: CASSQDAGVLGEQYF.

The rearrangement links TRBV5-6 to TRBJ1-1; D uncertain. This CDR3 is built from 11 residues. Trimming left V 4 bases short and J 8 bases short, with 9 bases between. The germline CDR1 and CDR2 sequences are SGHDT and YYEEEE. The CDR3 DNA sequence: TGTGCCAGCAGCGACGGAGGAGAAGCTTTCTTT. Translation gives CASSDGGEAFF.